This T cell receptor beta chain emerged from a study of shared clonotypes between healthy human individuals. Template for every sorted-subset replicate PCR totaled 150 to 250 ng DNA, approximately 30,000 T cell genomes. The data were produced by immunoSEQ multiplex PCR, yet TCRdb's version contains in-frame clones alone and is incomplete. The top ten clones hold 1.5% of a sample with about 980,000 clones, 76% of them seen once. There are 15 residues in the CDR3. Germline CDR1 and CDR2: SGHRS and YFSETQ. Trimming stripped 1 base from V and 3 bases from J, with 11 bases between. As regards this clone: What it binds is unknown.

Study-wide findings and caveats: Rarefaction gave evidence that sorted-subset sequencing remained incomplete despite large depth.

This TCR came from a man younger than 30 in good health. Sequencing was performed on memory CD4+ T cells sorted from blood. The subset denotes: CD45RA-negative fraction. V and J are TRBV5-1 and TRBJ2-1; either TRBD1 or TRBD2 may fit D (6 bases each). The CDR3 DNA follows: TGCGCCAGCAGCTTGACGGGGGCGAACTACAATGAGCAGTTCTTC. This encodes CASSLTGANYNEQFF.